The 5 T cell receptor beta chains listed next were all sequenced from one sample in a study of technical replicates of blood from a few donors. TCRdb's table, derived via immunoSEQ multiplex PCR, lists solely in-frame clones and lacks some. The sample consists of approximately 79,000 clones, just under 95% of them appearing once. Source material: T cells isolated from PBMCs. These receptors were taken from a human donor in good health.

The chain uses TRBV5-4 and TRBJ2-3; 10 bases are a match to TRBD2. The V segment lost 1 base and the J segment 3 bases; nucleotides outside the gene matches: 5. The CDR3 runs 16 residues. Germline values: CDR1 SGHNT, CDR2 YYREEE (reference sequence). CDR3: CASSLIETSGTDTQYF. In nucleotides, the CDR3 is TGTGCCAGCAGCTTGATAGAGACTAGCGGGACAGATACGCAGTATTTT.

The chain employs TRBV28 and TRBJ1-4; 9 nucleotides line up with TRBD1. The V and J ends lost 5 bases and 0 bases, in that order; junction bases with no gene match: 7. Per germline, CDR1 MDHEN and CDR2 SYDVKM. This CDR3 is 17 amino acids long. CDR3 residues: CASSPWTGEATNEKLFF. The CDR3 DNA follows: TGTGCCAGCAGTCCCTGGACAGGGGAGGCAACTAATGAAAAACTGTTTTTT.

This clone was seen a handful of times. J is TRBJ1-2 and V is TRBV11-2; possibly TRBD1 for D (6 bases). Between the trimmed V and J ends, which lost 1 base and 4 bases, there was a span of 10 bases. CDR1 is SGHAT and CDR2 is FQNNGV in the germline V gene. The CDR3 extends over 14 amino acids. CDR3 coding DNA: TGTGCCAGCAGCTTAGGGCCCAGGGGCTATGGCTACACCTTC. Protein product: CASSLGPRGYGYTF.

This rearrangement joins TRBV9 to TRBJ2-3, with 7 bases lining up with TRBD2. CDR1 is SGDLS, CDR2 YYNGEE, per germline. The CDR3 totals 14 residues. The junction had 7 bases not matched to a gene; V was cut back by 5 bases and J by 4 bases. The DNA of the CDR3 is TGTGCCAGCAGACGGGGGGTTGGTGCAGATACGCAGTATTTT. Translating gives CASRRGVGADTQYF.

The chain couples TRBV29-1 to TRBJ2-7; perhaps TRBD1 as D (5 bases). V dropped 4 bases and J dropped 1 base, with 11 bases sitting between them. Germline V CDR1 and CDR2: SQVTM, ANQGSEA. The CDR3 length is 13 residues. CDR3 amino acids: CSVGTTLSYEQYF. As DNA, the CDR3 is TGCAGCGTTGGGACAACGCTTTCCTACGAGCAGTACTTC.